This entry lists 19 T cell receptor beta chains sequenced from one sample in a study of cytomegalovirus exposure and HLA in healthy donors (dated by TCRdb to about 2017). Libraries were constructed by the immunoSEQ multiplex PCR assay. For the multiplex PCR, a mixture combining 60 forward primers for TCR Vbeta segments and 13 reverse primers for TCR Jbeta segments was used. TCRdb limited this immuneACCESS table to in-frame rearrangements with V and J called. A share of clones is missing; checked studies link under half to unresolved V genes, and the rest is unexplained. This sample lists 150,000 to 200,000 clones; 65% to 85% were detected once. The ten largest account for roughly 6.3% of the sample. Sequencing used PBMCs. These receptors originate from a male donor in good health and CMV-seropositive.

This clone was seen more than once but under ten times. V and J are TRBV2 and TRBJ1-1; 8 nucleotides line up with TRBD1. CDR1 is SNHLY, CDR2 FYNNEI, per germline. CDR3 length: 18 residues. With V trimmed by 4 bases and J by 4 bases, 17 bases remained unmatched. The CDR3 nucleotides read TGTGCCAGCAGTGCCCCAGGGGGCCTTTTTAGATTGAGCACTGAAGCTTTCTTT. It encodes CASSAPGGLFRLSTEAFF.

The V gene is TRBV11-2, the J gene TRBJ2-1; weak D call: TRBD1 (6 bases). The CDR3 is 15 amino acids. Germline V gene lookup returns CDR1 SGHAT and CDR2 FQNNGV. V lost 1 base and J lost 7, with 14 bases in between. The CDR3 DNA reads TGTGCCAGCAGCTTAGTAGGGACACCATCTAATGAGCAGTTCTTC. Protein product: CASSLVGTPSNEQFF.

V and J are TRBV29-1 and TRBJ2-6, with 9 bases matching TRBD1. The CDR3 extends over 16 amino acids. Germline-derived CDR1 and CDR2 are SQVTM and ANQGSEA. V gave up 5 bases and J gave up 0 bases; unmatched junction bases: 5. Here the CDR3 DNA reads TGCAGCGTTCTAGGACAGGGGAGCTCTGGGGCCAACGTCCTGACTTTC. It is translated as CSVLGQGSSGANVLTF.

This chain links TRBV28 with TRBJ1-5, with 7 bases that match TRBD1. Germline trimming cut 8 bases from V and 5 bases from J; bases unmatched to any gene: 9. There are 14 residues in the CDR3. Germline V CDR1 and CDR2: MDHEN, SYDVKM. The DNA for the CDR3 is TGTGCCAGCTGGCCGGGACAGCAATATCAGCCCCAGCATTTT. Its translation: CASWPGQQYQPQHF. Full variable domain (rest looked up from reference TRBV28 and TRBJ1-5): DVKVTQSSRYLVKRTGEKVFLECVQDMDHENMFWYRQDPGLGLRLIYFSYDVKMKEKGDIPEGYSVSREKKERFSLILESASTNQTSMYLCASWPGQQYQPQHFGDGTRLSIL.

The CDR3 here is CASQGTSYGYTF. The CDR3 DNA sequence: TGTGCCAGCCAAGGGACATCGTATGGCTACACCTTC. This chain connects TRBV6-6 to TRBJ1-2; D is perhaps TRBD1 (6 bases). CDR3 length: 12 amino acids. Germline V gene sequence: CDR1 MNHNY, CDR2 SVGAGI (reference sequence). The V end lost 8 bases, the J end lost 5 bases, and 12 bases lay between the germline ends.

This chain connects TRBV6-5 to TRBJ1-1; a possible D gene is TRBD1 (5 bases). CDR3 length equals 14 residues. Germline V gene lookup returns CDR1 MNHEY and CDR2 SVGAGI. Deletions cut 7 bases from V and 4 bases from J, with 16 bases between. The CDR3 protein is CASNRATGGTEAFF. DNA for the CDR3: TGTGCCAGCAATAGGGCAACCGGGGGCACTGAAGCTTTCTTT.

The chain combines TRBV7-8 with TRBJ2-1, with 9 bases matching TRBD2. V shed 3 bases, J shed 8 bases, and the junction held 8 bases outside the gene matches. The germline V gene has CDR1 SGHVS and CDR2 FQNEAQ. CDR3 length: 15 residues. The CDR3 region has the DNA TGTGCCAGCAGCTTGAATAGCGGGAGTTTCGATGAGCAGTTCTTC. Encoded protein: CASSLNSGSFDEQFF.

CDR3 sequence reads: CASSPTSGMQETQYF. The CDR3 DNA sequence: TGTGCCAGCAGCCCGACTAGCGGGATGCAAGAGACCCAGTACTTC. The chain carries TRBV7-2 and TRBJ2-5, with 11 bases that match TRBD2. CDR1 SGHTA and CDR2 FQGNSA come from the germline V gene. V trimming: 5 bases; J trimming: 2 bases; junction bases outside the gene matches: 4. The CDR3 has 15 residues.

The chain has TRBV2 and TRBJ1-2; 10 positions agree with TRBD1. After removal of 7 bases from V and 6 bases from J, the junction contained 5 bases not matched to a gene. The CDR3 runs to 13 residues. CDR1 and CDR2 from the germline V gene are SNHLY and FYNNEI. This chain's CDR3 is CASKATGGNGYTF. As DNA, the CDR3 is TGTGCCAGCAAAGCGACAGGGGGCAATGGCTACACCTTC. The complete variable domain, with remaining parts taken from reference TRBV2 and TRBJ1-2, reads EPEVTQTPSHQVTQMGQEVILRCVPISNHLYFYWYRQILGQKVEFLVSFYNNEISEKSEIFDDQFSVERPDGSNFTLKIRSTKLEDSAMYFCASKATGGNGYTFGSGTRLTVV.

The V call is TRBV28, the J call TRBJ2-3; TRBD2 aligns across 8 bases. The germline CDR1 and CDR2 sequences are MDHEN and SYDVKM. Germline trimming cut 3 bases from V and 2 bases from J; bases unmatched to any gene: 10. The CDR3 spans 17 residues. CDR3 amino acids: CASSFELAGYNTDTQYF. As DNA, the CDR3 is TGTGCCAGCAGTTTCGAGTTAGCGGGATATAACACAGATACGCAGTATTTT.

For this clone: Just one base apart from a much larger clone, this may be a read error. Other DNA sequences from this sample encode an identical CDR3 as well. CDR3 amino acids: CASSLSYEQYF. The CDR3 DNA reads as TGTGCCAGCAGCCTGAGCTACGAGCAGTACTTC. J is TRBJ2-7 and V is TRBV7-2, with unresolved D. The V gene lost 5 bases and the J gene lost 3 bases, with 5 bases spanning the gap. This CDR3 is built from 11 residues. The germline CDR1 and CDR2 sequences are SGHTA and FQGNSA.

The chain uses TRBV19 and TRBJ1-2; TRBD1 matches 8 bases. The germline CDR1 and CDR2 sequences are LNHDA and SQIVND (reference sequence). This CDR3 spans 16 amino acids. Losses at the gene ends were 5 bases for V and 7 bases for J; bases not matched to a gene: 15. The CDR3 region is CASSPAWTGPRGGYTF. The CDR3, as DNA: TGTGCCAGTAGTCCCGCTTGGACAGGGCCAAGGGGTGGCTACACCTTC.

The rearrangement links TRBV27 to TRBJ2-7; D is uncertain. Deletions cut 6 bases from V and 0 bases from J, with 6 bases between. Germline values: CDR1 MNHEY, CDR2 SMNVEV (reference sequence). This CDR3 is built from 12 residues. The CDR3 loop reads CASSRSSYEQYF. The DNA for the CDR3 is TGTGCCAGCAGCCGGAGCTCCTACGAGCAGTACTTC.

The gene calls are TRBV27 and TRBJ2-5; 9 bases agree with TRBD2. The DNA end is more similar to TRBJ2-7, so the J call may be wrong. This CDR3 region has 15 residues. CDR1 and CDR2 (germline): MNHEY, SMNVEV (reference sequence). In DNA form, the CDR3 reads TGTGCCAGCAGAGCCCCCGGGACTAGCTATCGCGAGCAGTACTTC. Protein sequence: CASRAPGTSYREQYF.

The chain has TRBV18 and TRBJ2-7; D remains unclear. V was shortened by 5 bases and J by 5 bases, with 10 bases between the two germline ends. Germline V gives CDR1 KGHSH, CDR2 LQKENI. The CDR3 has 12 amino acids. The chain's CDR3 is CASSSDWNEQYF. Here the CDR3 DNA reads TGTGCCAGCTCATCTGACTGGAACGAGCAGTACTTC.

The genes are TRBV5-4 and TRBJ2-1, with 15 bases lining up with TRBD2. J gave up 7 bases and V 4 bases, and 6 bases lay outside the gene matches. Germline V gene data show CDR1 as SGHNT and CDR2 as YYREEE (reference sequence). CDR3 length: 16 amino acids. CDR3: CASSRTSGRARNEQFF. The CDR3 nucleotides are TGTGCCAGCAGCCGGACTAGCGGGAGGGCCAGAAATGAGCAGTTCTTC.

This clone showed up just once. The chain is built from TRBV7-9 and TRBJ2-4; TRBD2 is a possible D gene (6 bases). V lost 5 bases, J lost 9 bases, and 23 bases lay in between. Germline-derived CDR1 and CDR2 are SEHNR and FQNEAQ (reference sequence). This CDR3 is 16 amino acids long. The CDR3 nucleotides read TGTGCCAGCAGCCAGCTCCGGGACTTAGACAAGGGCATTCAGTACTTC. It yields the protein CASSQLRDLDKGIQYF.

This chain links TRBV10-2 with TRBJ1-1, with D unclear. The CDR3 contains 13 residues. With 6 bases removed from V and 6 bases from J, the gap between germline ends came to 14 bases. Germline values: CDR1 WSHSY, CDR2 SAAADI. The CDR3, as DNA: TGCGCCAGCAGCGCGGTCTCCTACGCTGAAGCTTTCTTT. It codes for CASSAVSYAEAFF.

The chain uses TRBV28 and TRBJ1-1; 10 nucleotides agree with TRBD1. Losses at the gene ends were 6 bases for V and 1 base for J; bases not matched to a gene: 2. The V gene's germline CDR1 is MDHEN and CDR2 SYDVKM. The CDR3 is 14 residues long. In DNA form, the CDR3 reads TGTGCCAGCAGGCGACAGGGGGCGAACACTGAAGCTTTCTTT. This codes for CASRRQGANTEAFF.